What follows are 18 T cell receptor beta chains derived from one specimen sequenced in a study of regulatory T cells in long-lasting Graves disease (dated by TCRdb to the early 2020s). The sample's time point label, in plain terms: newly diagnosed GD, antithyroid drugs for less than 3 months. For both TCR sequencing and RNA sequencing, RNA was extracted from PBMCs in TRIzol. Library preparation used multiplex PCR. The reads were generated on an Illumina HiSeq 4000. iRepertoire HTBI primers and Arm-PCR amplification of CDR3 regions were used to construct TCR beta libraries. The public reads were run again by TCRdb, first through fastp at Q25 and then through MiXCR, and only productive beta chains were kept. Entries are consolidated by CDR3 protein sequence, retaining the most common genes and DNA. The sample records 200,000 to 250,000 distinct CDR3 sequences, roughly 18% of which are singletons. The ten largest clones add up to less than 25% of the sample.

Sequenced material: peripheral blood mononuclear cells (PBMCs), taken at new diagnosis, from a patient treated with antithyroid drugs. All receptors come from a female donor with Graves disease.

This clonotype appeared many times. This rearrangement joins TRBV6-5 to TRBJ2-6; the D is unclear. Trimming removed 0 bases from V and 0 bases from J, with 6 bases in between. There are 16 residues in the CDR3. The germline gives CDR1 MNHEY, CDR2 SVGAGI. CDR3 sequence (DNA): TGTGCCAGCAGTTACTCAGGTACCTCTGGGGCCAACGTCCTGACTTTC. It encodes CASSYSGTSGANVLTF.

This clonotype was found a few times. CDR3 loop: CSARKGGGNTEAFF. The CDR3 DNA reads TGCAGTGCTAGAAAAGGAGGGGGGAACACTGAAGCTTTCTTT. This chain joins TRBV20-1 and TRBJ1-1; TRBD1 is a possible D gene (6 bases). The V and J ends lost 2 bases and 1 base respectively, with 11 bases between them. This CDR3 contains 14 residues. Germline V gene data show CDR1 as DFQATT and CDR2 as SNEGSKA (reference sequence).

For this clonotype: One junction end does not reproduce the germline sequence, and a read error may be involved. The rearrangement links TRBV18 to TRBJ2-3; no clear D. Germline V gene data show CDR1 as KGHSH and CDR2 as LQKENI. This CDR3 contains 11 residues. CDR3 residues: CAGSEADTQYF. The CDR3 coding sequence is TGTGCCGGCTCGGAAGCAGATACGCAGTATTTT.

This clonotype was detected many times. Written as DNA, the CDR3 is TGTGCCAGCAGTTACGACGGGCTCTCCTACAATGAGCAGTTCTTC. This gives the protein CASSYDGLSYNEQFF. J is TRBJ2-1 and V is TRBV6-5, with no clear D. The CDR3 extends over 15 amino acids. The germline CDR1 and CDR2 sequences are MNHEY and SVGAGI. The V gene lost 2 bases and the J gene lost 0 bases, with 8 bases spanning the gap.

Worth noting for this clonotype: A much larger clone sits a single nucleotide away, making a read error possible. The gene calls are TRBV9 and TRBJ2-1; D is perhaps TRBD2 (6 bases). Trimming removed 4 bases at V and 9 bases at J, with 14 bases between. CDR1 SGDLS and CDR2 YYNGEE come from the germline V gene. The CDR3 has 13 amino acids. The CDR3 here is CASSYPGRLEQFF. CDR3 coding DNA: TGTGCCAGCAGCTACCCCGGGAGACTTGAGCAGTTCTTC.

This clonotype showed up many times. The chain carries TRBV7-2 and TRBJ2-1; 9 bases map to TRBD2. V gave up 1 base and J gave up 5 bases; unmatched junction bases: 6. CDR1 and CDR2 (germline): SGHTA, FQGNSA. This CDR3 is built from 16 residues. The CDR3 loop reads CASSLDFSGGNNEQFF. DNA for the CDR3: TGTGCCAGCAGCTTAGATTTTAGCGGGGGAAACAATGAGCAGTTCTTC.

In regard to this clonotype: This may stem from a read error, because a much larger clone lies one nucleotide away. This CDR3 reads CASSLDVWQGDYGYTF. The CDR3 region has the DNA TGTGCCAGCAGTTTAGACGTATGGCAGGGTGACTATGGCTACACCTTC. The chain combines TRBV28 with TRBJ1-2, with TRBD1 as a possible D gene (5 bases). V lost 2 bases, J lost 3 bases, and 16 bases lay in between. CDR3 length: 16 residues. CDR1 and CDR2 (germline): MDHEN, SYDVKM.

This clonotype showed up many times. This chain uses TRBV12-3 or TRBV12-4 with TRBJ2-4; possibly TRBD2 for D (5 bases). The V end was cut by 7 bases, the J end by 3 bases, with 13 bases between. There are 14 residues in the CDR3. Here the CDR3 reads CASTPEGFKNIQYF. The CDR3 DNA follows: TGTGCCAGCACCCCCGAGGGTTTCAAAAACATTCAGTACTTC.

There are many counts of this clonotype. The J gene is TRBJ2-7, the V gene TRBV28; D possibly corresponds to TRBD1 (6 bases). This CDR3 contains 14 residues. V lost 7 bases, J lost 5 bases, and 18 bases lay in between. CDR1 MDHEN and CDR2 SYDVKM come from the germline V gene. The CDR3 bases are TGTGCCAGCATTCGGGGCAGGGGCCTCGACGAGCAGTACTTC. As protein: CASIRGRGLDEQYF.

This clonotype was recorded only once. The V and J genes are TRBV9 and TRBJ1-2, with D hard to call. Per the germline V gene, CDR1 is SGDLS and CDR2 is YYNGEE. The CDR3 sequence is 13 residues long. The germline V and J ends were trimmed by 3 bases and 1 base, with 7 bases remaining between them. Written as DNA, the CDR3 is TGTGCCAGCAGCGCCAGAGATAACTATGGCTACACCTTC. Its translation is CASSARDNYGYTF.

This clonotype was observed at least ten times. The V and J genes are TRBV6-1 and TRBJ1-5; D gene ambiguous. This CDR3 contains 16 residues. Looked up from germline, CDR1 is MNHNS and CDR2 is SASEGT. V lost 2 bases and J lost 0, with 11 bases in between. The CDR3: CASSEMRGASNQPQHF. CDR3 in DNA: TGTGCCAGCAGTGAAATGCGGGGAGCTAGCAATCAGCCCCAGCATTTT.

The chain uses TRBV20-1 and TRBJ2-5, with D maybe TRBD2 (5 bases). Germline V gives CDR1 DFQATT, CDR2 SNEGSKA (reference sequence). The CDR3 spans 11 residues. Trimming pared 0 bases from V and 9 bases from J, leaving 8 bases between. CDR3 in DNA: TGCAGTGCTAGAGACCGGCGGGCCCAGTACTTC. This sequence encodes CSARDRRAQYF.

This clonotype was seen ten or more times. The chain recombines TRBV12-3 or TRBV12-4 with TRBJ2-7, with D unclear. Trimming shortened V by 4 bases and J by 4 bases, and 5 bases separated the two germline ends. This CDR3 comprises 11 residues. The CDR3 reads CASSSRYEQYF. The CDR3 DNA follows: TGTGCCAGCAGTTCGAGATACGAGCAGTACTTC.

This clonotype was counted a few times. The chain employs TRBV5-6 and TRBJ2-2; 8 positions agree with TRBD2. This CDR3 contains 15 residues. Germline CDR1 SGHDT, CDR2 YYEEEE. Trimming removed 4 bases from V and 3 bases from J; junction bases left unmatched: 5. CDR3: CASSPGGQHTGELFF. CDR3 nucleotides: TGTGCCAGCAGCCCGGGAGGGCAGCACACCGGGGAGCTGTTTTTT.

At least ten counts were recorded for this clonotype. This chain connects TRBV3-1 to TRBJ1-1; D might be TRBD1 (5 bases). In germline, CDR1 is LGHDT, CDR2 YNNKEL (reference sequence). V dropped 5 bases and J dropped 1 base, with 8 bases sitting between them. CDR3 length: 13 residues. Here the CDR3 DNA reads TGTGCCAGCAGCGGGGGTTGGAACACTGAAGCTTTCTTT. Its protein product is CASSGGWNTEAFF. Full variable domain (rest looked up from reference TRBV3-1 and TRBJ1-1): DTAVSQTPKYLVTQMGNDKSIKCEQNLGHDTMYWYKQDSKKFLKIMFSYNNKELIINETVPNRFSPKSPDKAHLNLHINSLELGDSAVYFCASSGGWNTEAFFGQGTRLTVV.

This clonotype showed up many times. V usage is TRBV6-5 and J usage is TRBJ2-6, with D hard to call. The V end lost 0 bases, the J end lost 0 bases, and 3 bases lay between the germline ends. The CDR3 is 15 residues long. Germline V lookup: CDR1 MNHEY, CDR2 SVGAGI. The CDR3 nucleotides are TGTGCCAGCAGTTACTCAACCTCTGGGGCCAACGTCCTGACTTTC. This encodes CASSYSTSGANVLTF.

Remarks on this clonotype: With a much larger clone just one base away, this may be a read error. The chain combines TRBV19 with TRBJ2-5; no firm D call. This CDR3 is 13 amino acids long. From germline, CDR1 is LNHDA and CDR2 SQIVND (reference sequence). The CDR3 loop reads CASSMGGQGTQYF. The CDR3 DNA sequence: TGTGCCAGTAGTATGGGCGGTCAAGGGACCCAGTACTTC.

This clonotype came up many times. The CDR3 protein is CAWTHRVGETQYF. The CDR3, as DNA: TGTGCCTGGACCCACAGGGTCGGGGAGACCCAGTACTTC. This chain links TRBV30 with TRBJ2-5, with D perhaps TRBD1 (6 bases). The CDR3 is 13 amino acids. Germline V lookup: CDR1 GTSNPN, CDR2 SVGIG (reference sequence). The V and J ends lost 4 bases and 5 bases respectively, with 14 bases between them. The variable domain in full, completed from reference TRBV30 and TRBJ2-5, reads SQTIHQWPATLVQPVGSPLSLECTVEGTSNPNLYWYRQAAGRGLQLLFYSVGIGQISSEVPQNLSASRPQDRQFILSSKKLLLSDSGFYLCAWTHRVGETQYFGPGTRLLVL.